Included here is one T cell receptor (beta chain) sequence, with context. No cognate antigen has been identified for it. This may be a read error: a much more frequent sequence differs by one nucleotide. These data belong to a study of T cell repertoires in cytomegalovirus infection (dated by TCRdb to the late 2010s). Study-wide context: Donor HLA type was relevant to the analysis, as public TCR beta signatures indicated carriage of CMV infection together with the matching HLA type.

The sample was run on an Illumina HiSeq 1500. TCRdb reprocessed the public reads (quality trimming at Q25 with fastp, clone calling with MiXCR) and kept in-frame beta chains. Merged by CDR3 protein, the rows form single entries marked with the most common genes and DNA. A total of about 680,000 distinct CDR3 sequences appear in this sample, 24% of them only once. Jointly, the top ten make up less than 9.5% of the sample. Taken from the germline V gene, the CDR1 and CDR2 loops are SNHLY and FYNNEI. Inclusive of the bounding cysteine and phenylalanine, the CDR3 is 19 residues long. The DNA shown is the 57-base CDR3, in frame from base 1. General study outcomes and caveats: In the ex vivo response, HLA-C-restricted CMV-specific TCR beta clonotypes were dominant, and in two of eight donors the single most frequent clonotype came from this HLA-C-restricted group. Cumulative frequency of public TCR beta family members discriminated carriers of CMV infection plus the relevant HLA type in this cohort and an independent approximately 340-donor cohort.

The receptor comes from a human donor in good health (CMV status not recorded). Some clones in this sample may be carry-over from other donors' samples. Recombination linked TRBV2 to TRBJ2-6; matching of 5 bases hints at TRBD1 as the D gene. Sequencing used CD8+ T cells from PBMCs. The CDR3 reads CASSERHLKQSAGANALTF. In nucleotides, the sequence is TGTGCCAGCAGTGAGAGGCACCTTAAACAATCCGCTGGGGCCAACGCCCTGACTTTC.